A selection of T cell receptor beta chains follows, all from one sample in a study of CXCR3-negative and CXCR3-positive naive CD8 T cells. TCRdb re-called the 5' RACE reads and gives one entry per CDR3 protein, without DNA. The table lists 45,000 to 65,000 distinct CDR3 sequences. The sequenced sample consisted of memory CD8+ T cells from blood. Receptors originate from a human donor in good health. Some clones in this sample may be carry-over from other donors' samples. The CDR3 runs from the conserved cysteine through the conserved F or W. Part of the rows lack a size; the others show once, few, many or a class for expanded clones.

medium-sized	TRBV7-2	TRBJ2-2	CASSSTLRTPRYWTGELFF
-	TRBV4-1	TRBJ2-4	CASSQVTGGGAKNIQYF
-	TRBV27	TRBJ2-1	CASSLSLDTTYNEQFF
-	TRBV4-1	TRBJ2-7	CASSQVPSEAYEQYF
-	TRBV11-3	TRBJ1-2	CASSPRTGGVPNYGYTF
-	TRBV28	TRBJ2-7	CASTPSFDSYEQYF
medium-sized	TRBV15	TRBJ2-1	CATSRVGLALYNEQFF
-	TRBV28	TRBJ2-7	CASSLLSLAGAYYEQYF
-	TRBV5-1	TRBJ2-2	CASSPGPGQGDTGELFF
-	TRBV6-2/TRBV6-3	TRBJ2-7	CASSYSGTGPYEQYF
-	TRBV29-1	TRBJ2-7	CSVLGTDSTEQYF
-	TRBV29-1	TRBJ2-7	CSAERRGHSYEQYF
-	TRBV7-9	TRBJ1-1	CASSLDAGVYTEAFF
-	TRBV7-9	TRBJ2-1	CASSLKAGGKNEQFF
-	TRBV5-6	TRBJ1-1	CASSTGTMNTEAFF
-	TRBV5-1	TRBJ2-1	CASSVSGAVEFF
-	TRBV29-1	TRBJ2-2	CSVQGAHNTGELFF
-	TRBV4-2	TRBJ2-1	CASSHSRGAYDEQFF
-	TRBV7-9	TRBJ1-1	CASSQARDRMNTEAFF
-	TRBV28	TRBJ2-7	CASSFVGSPYEQYF
-	TRBV7-9	TRBJ2-5	CAIGQGAETQYF
-	TRBV7-9	TRBJ2-1	CASSLPGEQFF
-	TRBV20-1	TRBJ2-5	CSARDGGRGETQYF
-	TRBV21-1	TRBJ2-5	CASSKAYRLGETQYF
-	TRBV29-1	TRBJ1-2	CSVFSGTERNYGYTF
-	TRBV7-6	TRBJ2-1	CASSALGGQSYNEQFF
-	TRBV6-5	TRBJ2-3	CASSYSTSGADTQYF
-	TRBV14	TRBJ2-7	CASSQPGQGYEQYF
-	TRBV7-9	TRBJ2-1	CASSDGRLRRGGLINEQFF
-	TRBV12-5	TRBJ2-1	CASGLVRPRGGDEQFF
-	TRBV29-1	TRBJ1-1	CSAGQPSSIAFF
-	TRBV7-2	TRBJ2-2	CASSYTYSGELFF
-	TRBV4-1	TRBJ1-4	CASSQEGAAEKLFF
-	TRBV20-1	TRBJ2-3	CSARDDYTDTQYF
-	TRBV7-3	TRBJ1-5	CASSSSPFYSNQPQHF
-	TRBV28	TRBJ2-2	CTSSSGTGFAGELFF
-	TRBV5-5	TRBJ2-5	CASSLAGRGSQETQYF